This is a list of T cell receptor beta chains from one sample in a study of T cells in Graves' hyperthyroidism and ophthalmopathy. Each CDR3 protein is one row after TCRdb ran MiXCR on the multiplex PCR reads. The data contain about 530,000 distinct CDR3 sequences, roughly 18% of them singletons. The source material was blood. These receptor sequences come from a woman aged 18-29 years with Graves' ophthalmopathy. The CDR3 runs from the conserved cysteine through the conserved F or W. The D gene is left open where the match is weak. Rows give clone size only sometimes, using once, few, many, or a class for an expanded clone.

>TRBV12-3/TRBV12-4|TRBD2|TRBJ2-1|many
CASSLARLAGMNEQFF
TGTGCCAGCAGTTTAGCGCGACTAGCGGGAATGAATGAGCAGTTCTTC
>TRBV5-6|TRBD2|TRBJ2-7|many
CASSPLAGGPHEQYF
TGTGCCAGCAGCCCATTAGCGGGAGGGCCACACGAGCAGTACTTC
>TRBV3-1|NA|TRBJ2-3|many
CASSQPADTQYF
TGTGCCAGCAGCCAACCGGCAGATACGCAGTATTTT
>TRBV4-1|NA|TRBJ1-2|NA
CASSQGSSEYGYTF
TGCGCCAGCAGCCAAGGGAGCTCGGAGTATGGCTACACCTTC
>TRBV12-3/TRBV12-4|NA|TRBJ2-1|many
CASSWTANEQFF
TGTGCCAGCAGTTGGACGGCCAATGAGCAGTTCTTC
>TRBV9|NA|TRBJ2-7|NA
CASSVGAAGSYEQYF
TGTGCCAGCAGCGTAGGAGCGGCAGGCTCCTACGAGCAGTACTTC
>TRBV30|TRBD1|TRBJ2-3|many
CAWSVTGGLTDTQYF
TGTGCCTGGAGTGTAACAGGGGGCCTCACAGATACGCAGTATTTT
>TRBV3-1|NA|TRBJ2-7|NA
CASSQFSIGTLAYEQYF
TGTGCCAGCAGCCAGTTCTCGATCGGGACCCTAGCCTACGAGCAGTACTTC
>TRBV6-1|NA|TRBJ1-5|few
CASSDDRSGNQPQHF
TGTGCCAGCAGTGATGACAGGTCGGGTAATCAGCCCCAGCATTTT
>TRBV20-1|NA|TRBJ2-7|many
CSAIDRSTYEQYF
TGCAGTGCTATAGACAGGTCGACCTACGAGCAGTACTTC
>TRBV25-1|NA|TRBJ2-6|NA
CATSGDGGSGANVLTF
TGTGCCACTTCAGGGGACGGGGGCAGTGGGGCCAACGTCCTGACTTTC
>TRBV4-2|TRBD2|TRBJ2-3|few
CASSPPAVAGVTQYF
TGTGCCAGCAGCCCCCCAGCCGTAGCGGGAGTCACGCAGTATTTT
>TRBV6-2/TRBV6-3|NA|TRBJ2-5|many
CASSYGGTIFQETQYF
TGTGCCAGCAGTTACGGAGGGACCATCTTCCAAGAGACCCAGTACTTC
>TRBV5-1|NA|TRBJ2-7|many
CASRADGGREQYF
TGCGCCAGCAGAGCTGACGGGGGGCGCGAGCAGTACTTC
>TRBV6-1|TRBD1|TRBJ2-5|NA
CASTRQGRIETQYF
TGTGCCAGCACGAGACAGGGAAGGATAGAGACCCAGTACTTC
>TRBV20-1|NA|TRBJ1-5|many
CSARDPSTGGNQPQHF
TGCAGTGCTAGAGACCCCTCGACCGGAGGCAATCAGCCCCAGCATTTT
>TRBV27|NA|TRBJ1-2|many
CASSYGQNYGYTF
TGTGCCAGCAGTTATGGGCAGAACTATGGCTACACCTTC
>TRBV3-1|NA|TRBJ1-2|few
CASSQGGNRGYTF
TGTGCCAGCAGCCAAGGAGGGAACCGGGGCTACACCTTC
>TRBV28|NA|TRBJ1-3|many
CASRPGSGNTIYF
TGTGCCAGCAGACCCGGGTCTGGAAACACCATATATTTT
>TRBV6-2/TRBV6-3|NA|TRBJ2-3|NA
CASKTDPKITDTQYF
TGTGCCAGCAAGACAGATCCAAAGATAACAGATACGCAGTATTTT
>TRBV19|TRBD1|TRBJ1-4|once
CASRSTGGITNEKLFF
TGTGCCAGTAGATCGACAGGGGGCATTACTAATGAAAAACTGTTTTTT
>TRBV3-1|TRBD1|TRBJ1-1|NA
CASSQETGGDTEAFF
TGTGCCAGCAGCCAAGAAACAGGGGGGGACACTGAAGCTTTCTTT
>TRBV10-3|TRBD1|TRBJ2-3|once
CAIRSGTDPFSTDTQYF
TGTGCCATCAGATCCGGGACAGATCCTTTTAGCACAGATACGCAGTATTTT
>TRBV7-9|NA|TRBJ2-2|many
CASSLVYTGELFF
TGTGCCAGCAGCTTAGTTTACACCGGGGAGCTGTTTTTT
>TRBV5-1|NA|TRBJ1-2|many
CASSLLPDRNYGYTF
TGCGCCAGCAGCTTGCTCCCGGACAGAAACTATGGCTACACCTTC
>TRBV6-1|NA|TRBJ2-3|once
CASSQEGAFEDTQYF
TGTGCCAGCAGTCAGGAGGGGGCCTTCGAGGATACGCAGTATTTT
>TRBV7-2|NA|TRBJ1-5|NA
CASSLVGGGSSNQPQHF
TGTGCCAGCAGCTTAGTAGGGGGTGGGTCTAGCAATCAGCCCCAGCATTTT
>TRBV14|NA|TRBJ1-2|once
CASSQGGGITPYGYTF
TGTGCCAGCAGCCAAGGGGGGGGCATTACTCCCTATGGCTACACCTTC
>TRBV19|NA|TRBJ1-5|once
CASSIAGYYSNQPQHF
TGTGCCAGTAGTATAGCTGGGTATTATAGCAATCAGCCCCAGCATTTT
>TRBV20-1|NA|TRBJ1-6|NA
CSASSGRGGNSPPHF
TGCAGTGCTAGTTCCGGGAGAGGGGGTAATTCACCCCCCCACTTT
>TRBV6-1|NA|TRBJ1-1|few
CASSSNRRLNTEAFF
TGTGCCAGCAGTTCTAACCGAAGACTGAACACTGAAGCTTTCTTT
>TRBV19|NA|TRBJ2-1|NA
CASLILERNNEQFF
TGTGCCAGTCTTATTTTGGAACGGAACAATGAGCAGTTCTTC
>TRBV11-2|NA|TRBJ1-1|NA
CTSSPGWAEAFF
TGTACCAGCAGTCCCGGTTGGGCTGAAGCTTTCTTT
>TRBV12-5|TRBD1|TRBJ1-1|NA
CASGLYRGLWNTEAFF
TGTGCTAGTGGTTTGTACAGGGGGCTTTGGAACACTGAAGCTTTCTTT
>TRBV2|TRBD2|TRBJ2-5|many
CASSGVGGAEETQYF
TGTGCCAGCAGTGGGGTCGGGGGGGCTGAGGAGACCCAGTACTTC
>TRBV20-1|NA|TRBJ1-3|NA
CSAATGSSGNTIYF
TGCAGTGCTGCAACAGGGAGCTCTGGAAACACCATATATTTT
>TRBV4-2|NA|TRBJ1-2|NA
CASSQDGRSTPYGYTF
TGTGCCAGCAGCCAAGATGGTCGGTCGACCCCATATGGCTACACCTTC
>TRBV28|NA|TRBJ2-3|NA
CASSLYVNTQYF
TGTGCCAGCAGTTTATACGTAAATACGCAGTATTTT
>TRBV5-5|NA|TRBJ2-7|many
CASSLGRRTYEQYF
TGCGCCAGCAGCTTGGGGCGGAGGACCTACGAGCAGTACTTC
>TRBV28|NA|TRBJ2-7|many
CASRYYPGGLAETNSYEQYF
TGTGCCAGCAGGTATTACCCTGGGGGGCTAGCGGAAACCAACTCCTACGAGCAGTACTTC
>TRBV20-1|TRBD1|TRBJ1-2|many
CSAKDRGEVSYGYTF
TGCAGTGCAAAGGACAGGGGTGAAGTGAGCTATGGCTACACCTTC